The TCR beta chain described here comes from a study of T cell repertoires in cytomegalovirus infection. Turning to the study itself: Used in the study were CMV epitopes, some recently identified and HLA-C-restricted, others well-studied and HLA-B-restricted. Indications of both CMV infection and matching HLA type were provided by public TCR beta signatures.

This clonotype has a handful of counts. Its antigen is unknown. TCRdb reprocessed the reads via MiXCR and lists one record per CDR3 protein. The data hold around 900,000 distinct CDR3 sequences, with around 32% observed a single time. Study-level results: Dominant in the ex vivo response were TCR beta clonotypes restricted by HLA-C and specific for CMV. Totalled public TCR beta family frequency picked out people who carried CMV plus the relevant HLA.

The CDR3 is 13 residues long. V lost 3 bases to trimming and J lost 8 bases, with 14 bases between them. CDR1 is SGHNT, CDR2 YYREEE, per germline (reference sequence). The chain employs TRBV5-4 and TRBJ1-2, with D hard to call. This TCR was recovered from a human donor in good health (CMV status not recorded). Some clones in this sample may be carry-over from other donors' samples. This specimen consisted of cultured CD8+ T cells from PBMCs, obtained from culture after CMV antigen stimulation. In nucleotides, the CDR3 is TGTGCCAGCAGCTCAGGAGGTTTAGGGGGCTACACCTTC. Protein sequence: CASSSGGLGGYTF.